This TCR gamma chain derives from a study of γδ T cells in repeated Plasmodium falciparum infection. On the study more broadly: Sampling occurred at baseline, pre-infection for selected infections, and 21 days post-infection. Whole-study findings and limits: The Malian cohort came from a small rural village of predominantly one ethnic group. Compared with Australian children, Malian Vdelta2-negative repertoires seemed more clonal, less diverse, less shared. Vgamma9/Vdelta2+ T cells showed a stable polyclonal repertoire with shared TCRgamma sequences.

The J segment lost 7 bases and the V segment lost 0 bases, leaving 9 bases of the junction unmatched. This CDR3 has 14 amino acids. CDR1 GITISATS and CDR2 ISYDGTV come from the germline V gene (reference sequence). TCRdb reanalysed the multiplex PCR reads with CATT. The sample holds 30,000 or so gamma-chain clones, under 1.5% seen once. Vgamma9/Vdelta2+ and Vdelta2-negative gammadelta T cells were flow-sorted from PBMC for bulk sequencing. In this sample, this clone turned up a few times. Its antigen is currently unknown. For this DNA, TCRdb reports the protein of a much larger clone, which diverges at residue 7, most likely from a read error; the protein presented here is translated directly from the DNA.

Specimen: gamma-delta T cells from blood. The chain links TRGV9 to TRGJ1 or TRGJ2. TCRdb carries no J gene annotation; the J gene was assigned here by matching the DNA with germline. The source of this sequence is a pool of human donors (malaria-infected and uninfected, not separated). Here the CDR3 DNA reads TGTGCCTTGTGGGAGGTGGGGGTTGAATATAAGAAACTCTTT. Translating it yields CALWEVGVEYKKLF.